This entry lists 5 T cell receptor beta chains sequenced from one sample in a study of CD4 T cells in relation to SARS-CoV-2 and coronaviruses. The unexposed donors gave CD4+ T cells in about 2011-2018, prior to COVID-19. Isolation of CD4+ T cells took place after around eleven days in culture. Which antigens these TCRs recognize remains unknown. Profiling relied on immunoSEQ multiplex PCR, and the TCRdb table lists in-frame clones only, not all of them. The table has some 20,000 clones, approximately 82% seen once; the top ten hold approximately 19%. The sequencing sample was made of CD4+ T cells from PBMCs, cultured in vitro. The source of these receptors is a human donor in good health.

The genes are TRBV14 and TRBJ2-7, with 9 bases lining up with TRBD1. This CDR3 has 14 residues. Trimming removed 4 bases from V and 9 bases from J; junction bases left unmatched: 10. Germline CDR1 reads SGHDN; CDR2 reads FVKESK. The CDR3 spells CASSPSGTGYRQYF. The CDR3 nucleotides read TGTGCCAGCAGCCCATCCGGGACAGGGTATCGGCAGTACTTC.

This chain connects TRBV6-5 to TRBJ2-2; D is unclear. The CDR3 length is 14 residues. Trimming removed 6 bases at V and 0 bases at J, with 8 bases between. The germline gives CDR1 MNHEY, CDR2 SVGAGI. For the CDR3, the DNA is TGTGCCAGCAGAGGCACCGCGAACACCGGGGAGCTGTTTTTT. Translating it yields CASRGTANTGELFF.

The chain couples TRBV3-1 (or the pseudogene TRBV3-2) to TRBJ2-1; 10 bases agree with TRBD1. V shed 0 bases, J shed 14 bases, and the junction held 4 bases outside the gene matches. The CDR3 is 13 amino acids. Germline CDR1 is LGHDT and CDR2 is YNNKEL (reference sequence). The CDR3 DNA follows: TGTGCCAGCAGCCAAGAACGACAGGGGGCTAAGTTCTTC. Translated: CASSQERQGAKFF.

This chain connects TRBV30 to TRBJ2-5; 7 bases agree with TRBD1. The germline V gene encodes CDR1 GTSNPN and CDR2 SVGIG (reference sequence). The CDR3 is made up of 15 amino acids. Trimming cost V 4 bases and J 0 bases; bases outside gene matches: 8. Here the CDR3 reads CAWTRTGTYQETQYF. The CDR3 DNA sequence: TGTGCCTGGACTCGGACAGGCACTTACCAAGAGACCCAGTACTTC.

This chain links TRBV5-4 with TRBJ2-5, with D perhaps matching TRBD1 (6 bases). V lost 4 bases and J 5 bases, leaving 18 bases between the germline ends. Germline CDR1 is SGHNT and CDR2 is YYREEE (reference sequence). This CDR3 comprises 15 residues. For the CDR3, the DNA is TGTGCCAGCAGCACCGGACAGTCGGTAGGGGAGACCCAGTACTTC. Its translation is CASSTGQSVGETQYF.